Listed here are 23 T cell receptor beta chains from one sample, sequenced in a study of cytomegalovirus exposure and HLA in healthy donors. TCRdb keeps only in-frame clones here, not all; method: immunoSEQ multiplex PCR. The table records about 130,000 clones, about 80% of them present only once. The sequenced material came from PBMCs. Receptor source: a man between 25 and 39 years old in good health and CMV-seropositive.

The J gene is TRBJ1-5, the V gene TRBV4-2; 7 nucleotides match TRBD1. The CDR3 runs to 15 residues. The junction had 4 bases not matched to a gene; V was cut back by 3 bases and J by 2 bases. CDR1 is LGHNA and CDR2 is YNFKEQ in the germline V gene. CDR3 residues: CASSHVGQRNQPQHF. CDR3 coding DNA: TGTGCCAGCAGCCACGTGGGACAGCGCAATCAGCCCCAGCATTTT.

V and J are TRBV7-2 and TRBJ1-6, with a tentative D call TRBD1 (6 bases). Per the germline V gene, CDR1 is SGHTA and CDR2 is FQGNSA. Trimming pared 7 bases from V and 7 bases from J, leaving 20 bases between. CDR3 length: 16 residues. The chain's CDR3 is CASNAIGGAGNSPLHF. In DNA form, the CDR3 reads TGTGCCAGCAACGCAATTGGGGGGGCGGGAAATTCACCCCTCCACTTT.

The CDR3 bases are TGTGCCAGCTCACCACCGTTACCTCTAGGCGATGAAAAACTGTTTTTT. This sequence encodes CASSPPLPLGDEKLFF. This chain links TRBV18 with TRBJ1-4; no clear D. CDR1 is KGHSH, CDR2 LQKENI, per germline. CDR3 length: 16 amino acids. With 0 bases removed from V and 6 bases from J, the gap between germline ends came to 14 bases.

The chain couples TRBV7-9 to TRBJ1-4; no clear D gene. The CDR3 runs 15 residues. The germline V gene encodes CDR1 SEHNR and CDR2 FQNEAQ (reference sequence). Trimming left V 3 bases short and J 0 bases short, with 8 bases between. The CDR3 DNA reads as TGTGCCAGCAGCTTGACCGGGACAACTAATGAAAAACTGTTTTTT. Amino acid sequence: CASSLTGTTNEKLFF.

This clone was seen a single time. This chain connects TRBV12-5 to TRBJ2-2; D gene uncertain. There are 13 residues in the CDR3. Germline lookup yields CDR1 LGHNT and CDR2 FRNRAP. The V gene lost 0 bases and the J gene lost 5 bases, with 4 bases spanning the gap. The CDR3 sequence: CASGLVLTGELFF. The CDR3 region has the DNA TGTGCTAGTGGTTTGGTACTTACCGGGGAGCTGTTTTTT.

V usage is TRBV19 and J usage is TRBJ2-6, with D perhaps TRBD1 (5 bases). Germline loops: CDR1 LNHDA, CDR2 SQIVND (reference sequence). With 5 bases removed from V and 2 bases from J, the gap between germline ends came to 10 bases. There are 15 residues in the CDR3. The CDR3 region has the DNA TGTGCCAGTAGTCCCAGGGCTGCTGGGGCCAACGTCCTGACTTTC. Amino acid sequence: CASSPRAAGANVLTF.

The CDR3 loop is CASGQNYGYTF. DNA for the CDR3: TGTGCCAGCGGGCAGAACTATGGCTACACCTTC. This chain links TRBV28 with TRBJ1-2; D is uncertain. This CDR3 is 11 amino acids long. The germline V gene encodes CDR1 MDHEN and CDR2 SYDVKM. V lost 8 bases and J 2 bases, leaving 6 bases between the germline ends.

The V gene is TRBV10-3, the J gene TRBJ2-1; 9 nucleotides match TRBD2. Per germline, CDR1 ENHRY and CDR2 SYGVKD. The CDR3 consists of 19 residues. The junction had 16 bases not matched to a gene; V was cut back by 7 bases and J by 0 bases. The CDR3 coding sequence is TGTGCCATCAACCACGGGCTTAGCGGGGGCCGTATCTCCTACAATGAGCAGTTCTTC. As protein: CAINHGLSGGRISYNEQFF.

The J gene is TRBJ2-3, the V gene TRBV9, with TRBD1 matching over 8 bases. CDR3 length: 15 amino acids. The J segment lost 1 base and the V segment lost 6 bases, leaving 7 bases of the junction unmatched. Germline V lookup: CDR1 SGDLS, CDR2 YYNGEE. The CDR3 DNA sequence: TGTGCCAGCAATCCAGGGGGCTGGGGCACAGATACGCAGTATTTT. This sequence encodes CASNPGGWGTDTQYF.

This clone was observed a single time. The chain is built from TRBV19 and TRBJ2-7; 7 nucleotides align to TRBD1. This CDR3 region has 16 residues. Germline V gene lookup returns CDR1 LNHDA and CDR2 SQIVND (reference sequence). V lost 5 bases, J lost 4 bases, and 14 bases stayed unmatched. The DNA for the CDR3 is TGTGCCAGTAGTCCCGACAGGGTCCTGTGGCGGTACGAGCAGTACTTC. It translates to CASSPDRVLWRYEQYF.

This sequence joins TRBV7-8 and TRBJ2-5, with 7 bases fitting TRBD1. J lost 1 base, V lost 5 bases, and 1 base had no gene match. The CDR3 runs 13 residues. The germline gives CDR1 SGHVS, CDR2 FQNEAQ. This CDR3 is CASSRQGQETQYF. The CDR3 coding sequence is TGTGCCAGCAGCAGACAGGGCCAAGAGACCCAGTACTTC.

The CDR3: CASSQNGLVPSYF. The DNA of the CDR3 is TGCGCCAGCAGTCAGAATGGACTTGTCCCCAGCTACTTC. This chain uses TRBV23-1 with TRBJ2-5, with a weak D call TRBD2 (5 bases). TRBV23-1 qualifies as an ORF whose function is uncertain. The V end was cut by 3 bases, the J end by 14 bases, with 19 bases between. The CDR3 extends over 13 amino acids.

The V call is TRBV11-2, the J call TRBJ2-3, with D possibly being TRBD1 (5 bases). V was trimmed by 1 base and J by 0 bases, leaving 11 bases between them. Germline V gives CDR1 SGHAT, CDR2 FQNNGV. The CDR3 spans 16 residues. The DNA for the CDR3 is TGTGCCAGCAGCTTAGGGTCTGACAGTAGCACAGATACGCAGTATTTT. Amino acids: CASSLGSDSSTDTQYF.

The CDR3 sequence is CATKRTGSYGYTF. CDR3 DNA sequence: TGTGCCACCAAAAGAACGGGGTCCTATGGCTACACCTTC. The V gene is TRBV15, the J gene TRBJ1-2; no reliable D call. Germline V gene sequence: CDR1 LNHNV, CDR2 YYDKDF (reference sequence). The CDR3 runs 13 residues. V lost 7 bases and J lost 4, with 13 bases in between.

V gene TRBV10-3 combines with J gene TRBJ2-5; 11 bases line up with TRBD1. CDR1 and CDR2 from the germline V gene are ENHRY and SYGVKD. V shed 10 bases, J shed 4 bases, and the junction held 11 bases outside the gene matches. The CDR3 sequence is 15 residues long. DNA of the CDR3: TGTGCCACCCAATCCTGGGACAGGGGGGGAGAGACCCAGTACTTC. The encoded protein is CATQSWDRGGETQYF.

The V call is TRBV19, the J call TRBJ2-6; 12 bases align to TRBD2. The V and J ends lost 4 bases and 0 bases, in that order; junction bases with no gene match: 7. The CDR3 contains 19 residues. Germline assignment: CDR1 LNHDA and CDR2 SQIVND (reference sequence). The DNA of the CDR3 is TGTGCCAGTAGTAACGGACTAGCGGGGCCCAACTCTGGGGCCAACGTCCTGACTTTC. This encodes CASSNGLAGPNSGANVLTF.

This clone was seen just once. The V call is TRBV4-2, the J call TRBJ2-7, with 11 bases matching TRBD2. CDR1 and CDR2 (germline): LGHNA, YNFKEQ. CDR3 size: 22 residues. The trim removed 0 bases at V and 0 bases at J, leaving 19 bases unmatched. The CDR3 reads CASSQDYMRGLAGGPFSYEQYF. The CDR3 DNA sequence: TGTGCCAGCAGCCAAGATTATATGAGGGGTCTAGCGGGAGGCCCCTTCTCCTACGAGCAGTACTTC.

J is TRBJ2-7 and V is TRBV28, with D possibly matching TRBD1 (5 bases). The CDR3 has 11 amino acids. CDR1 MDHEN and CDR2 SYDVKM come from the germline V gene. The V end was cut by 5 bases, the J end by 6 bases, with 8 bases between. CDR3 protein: CASSLRGEQYF. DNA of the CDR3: TGTGCCAGCAGTCTAAGGGGCGAGCAGTACTTC.

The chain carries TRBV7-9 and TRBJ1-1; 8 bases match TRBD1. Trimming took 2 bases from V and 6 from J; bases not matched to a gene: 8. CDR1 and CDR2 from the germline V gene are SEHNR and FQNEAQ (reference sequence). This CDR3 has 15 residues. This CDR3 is CASSLQGAGNAEAFF. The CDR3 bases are TGTGCCAGCAGCTTACAGGGGGCCGGGAATGCTGAAGCTTTCTTT.

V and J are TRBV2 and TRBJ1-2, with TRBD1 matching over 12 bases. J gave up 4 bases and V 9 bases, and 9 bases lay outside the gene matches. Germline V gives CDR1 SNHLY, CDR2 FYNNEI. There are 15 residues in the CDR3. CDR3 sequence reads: CASSQGQGAGYGYTF. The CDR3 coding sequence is TGTGCCAGTTCCCAGGGACAGGGGGCGGGCTATGGCTACACCTTC.

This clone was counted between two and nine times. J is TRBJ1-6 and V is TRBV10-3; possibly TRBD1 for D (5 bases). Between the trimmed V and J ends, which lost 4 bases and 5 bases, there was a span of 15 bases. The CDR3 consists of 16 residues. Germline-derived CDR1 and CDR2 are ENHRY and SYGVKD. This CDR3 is CAISVGDSIHNSPLHF. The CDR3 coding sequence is TGTGCCATCAGTGTCGGGGACTCCATCCATAATTCACCCCTCCACTTT.

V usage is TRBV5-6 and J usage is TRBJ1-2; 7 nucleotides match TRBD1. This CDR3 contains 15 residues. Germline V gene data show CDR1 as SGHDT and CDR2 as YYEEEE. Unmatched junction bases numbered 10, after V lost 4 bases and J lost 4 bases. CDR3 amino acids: CASSPGYGQAYGYTF. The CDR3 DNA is TGTGCCAGCAGCCCCGGGTACGGACAGGCCTATGGCTACACCTTC.

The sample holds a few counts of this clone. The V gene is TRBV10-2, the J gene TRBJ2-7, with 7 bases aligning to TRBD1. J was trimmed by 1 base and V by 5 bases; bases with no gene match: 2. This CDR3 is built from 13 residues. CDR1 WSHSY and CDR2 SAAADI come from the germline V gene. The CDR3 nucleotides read TGCGCCAGCAGTCTGACAGGGTCCTACGAGCAGTACTTC. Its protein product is CASSLTGSYEQYF.